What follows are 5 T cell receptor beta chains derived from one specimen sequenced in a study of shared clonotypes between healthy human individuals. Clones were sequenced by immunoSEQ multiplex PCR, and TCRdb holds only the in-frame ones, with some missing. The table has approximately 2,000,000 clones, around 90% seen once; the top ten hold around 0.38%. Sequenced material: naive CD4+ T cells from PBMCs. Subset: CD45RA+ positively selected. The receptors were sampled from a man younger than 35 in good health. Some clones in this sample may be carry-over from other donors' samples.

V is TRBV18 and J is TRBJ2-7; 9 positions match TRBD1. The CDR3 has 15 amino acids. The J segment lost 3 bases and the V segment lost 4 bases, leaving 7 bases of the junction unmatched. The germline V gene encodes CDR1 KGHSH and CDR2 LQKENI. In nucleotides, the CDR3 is TGTGCCAGCTCACAGGGCGACAGGGGGAACTACGAGCAGTACTTC. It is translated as CASSQGDRGNYEQYF.

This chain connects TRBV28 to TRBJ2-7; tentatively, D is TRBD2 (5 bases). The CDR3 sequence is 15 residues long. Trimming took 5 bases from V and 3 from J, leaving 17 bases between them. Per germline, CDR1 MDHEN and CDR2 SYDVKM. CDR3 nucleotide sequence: TGTGCCAGCAGTGCCCCCCCGGGAACGGACTACGAGCAGTACTTC. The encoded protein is CASSAPPGTDYEQYF.

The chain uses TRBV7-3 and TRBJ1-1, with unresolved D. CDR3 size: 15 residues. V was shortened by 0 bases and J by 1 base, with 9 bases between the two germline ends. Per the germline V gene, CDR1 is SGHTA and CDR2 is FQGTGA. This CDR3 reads CASSLTGPGNTEAFF. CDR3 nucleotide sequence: TGTGCCAGCAGCTTAACTGGTCCCGGGAACACTGAAGCTTTCTTT.

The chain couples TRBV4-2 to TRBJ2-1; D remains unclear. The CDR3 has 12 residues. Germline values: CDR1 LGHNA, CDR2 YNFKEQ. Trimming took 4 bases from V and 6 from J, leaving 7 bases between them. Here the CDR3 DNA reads TGTGCCAGCAGCCGCGGCCCCAATGAGCAGTTCTTC. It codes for CASSRGPNEQFF.

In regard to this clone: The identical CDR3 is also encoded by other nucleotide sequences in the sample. The CDR3 nucleotides are TGTGCCAGCAGTTGGGGACAGGGGAATCAGCCCCAGCATTTT. It translates to CASSWGQGNQPQHF. The V gene is TRBV6-5, the J gene TRBJ1-5; 10 nucleotides agree with TRBD1. In germline, CDR1 is MNHEY, CDR2 SVGAGI. J gave up 4 bases and V 4 bases, and 1 base lay outside the gene matches. The CDR3 is 14 amino acids.